Shown below are 6 T cell receptor beta chains from a single sample sequenced in a study of T cell repertoires in cytomegalovirus infection. TCRdb passed the reads through MiXCR, listing each CDR3 protein once. The sample consists of about 98,000 distinct CDR3 sequences, approximately 15% of them appearing once. Sample: PBMCs. These receptors came from a human donor in good health (CMV status not recorded). Some clones in this sample may be carry-over from other donors' samples.

Ten or more counts support this clonotype. The gene calls are TRBV12-3 or TRBV12-4 and TRBJ1-5; TRBD1 agrees at 10 bases. The length of the CDR3 is 17 residues. Trimming took 6 bases from V and 7 from J; bases not matched to a gene: 15. The DNA for the CDR3 is TGTGCCAGCAGCTTGACAGGGGGCGATGGCCGGGGACAGCCCCAGCATTTT. Its translation: CASSLTGGDGRGQPQHF.

V and J are TRBV7-6 and TRBJ2-3, with 7 bases aligning to TRBD1. The V segment lost 5 bases and the J segment 1 base; nucleotides outside the gene matches: 6. Germline-derived CDR1 and CDR2 are SGHVS and FNYEAQ. This CDR3 is built from 15 residues. In DNA form, the CDR3 reads TGTGCCAGCAGCATATACAGGGGAGGCACAGATACGCAGTATTTT. This encodes CASSIYRGGTDTQYF. Filled out from reference TRBV7-6 and TRBJ2-3, the complete variable domain reads GAGVSQSPRYKVTKRGQDVALRCDPISGHVSLYWYRQALGQGPEFLTYFNYEAQQDKSGLPNDRFSAERPEGSISTLTIQRTEQRDSAMYRCASSIYRGGTDTQYFGPGTRLTVL.

This chain joins TRBV28 and TRBJ2-1; TRBD2 might be the D (6 bases). Trimming removed 5 bases from V and 9 bases from J, with 23 bases in between. CDR1 and CDR2 from the germline V gene are MDHEN and SYDVKM. The CDR3 is made up of 16 amino acids. The CDR3 nucleotides read TGTGCCAGCAGTACCACCCGAAAGCGGGCCTCGGGTGAGCAGTTCTTC. Translating it yields CASSTTRKRASGEQFF. Combining the CDR3 with reference TRBV28 and TRBJ2-1 gives the whole variable domain DVKVTQSSRYLVKRTGEKVFLECVQDMDHENMFWYRQDPGLGLRLIYFSYDVKMKEKGDIPEGYSVSREKKERFSLILESASTNQTSMYLCASSTTRKRASGEQFFGPGTRLTVL.

This clonotype was counted between two and nine times. The rearrangement uses TRBV20-1 and TRBJ1-2, with 7 bases matching TRBD1. V was pared by 3 bases and J by 8 bases, with 9 bases of the junction left unmatched. The length of the CDR3 is 13 residues. The germline V gene has CDR1 DFQATT and CDR2 SNEGSKA (reference sequence). The CDR3 DNA is TGCAGTGCTAGTGGGCCAGGGGGAAGAGGCTACACCTTC. Its protein is CSASGPGGRGYTF.

In its sample, this clonotype is medium-sized. The chain uses TRBV5-6 and TRBJ2-7; D might be TRBD2 (6 bases). This CDR3 contains 14 residues. The germline CDR1 and CDR2 sequences are SGHDT and YYEEEE. V lost 4 bases, J lost 2 bases, and 13 bases lay in between. The CDR3 DNA is TGTGCCAGCAGCCGGAGGGAATCCACCTACGAGCAGTACTTC. Its protein is CASSRRESTYEQYF.

This chain links TRBV4-1 with TRBJ1-1; TRBD1 agrees at 10 bases. CDR1 is MGHRA and CDR2 is YSYEKL in the germline V gene. The CDR3 loop spans 14 amino acids. The V and J ends lost 3 bases and 11 bases, in that order; junction bases with no gene match: 9. The CDR3, as DNA: TGCGCCAGCAGCCAGCGGCGCGGGACAGGGGAGGCTTTCTTT. The encoded protein is CASSQRRGTGEAFF.